This T cell receptor beta chain emerged from a study of graft-versus-host responses after intestinal transplantation. Study-level background: In this cohort, recipients had multivisceral, liver-intestinal, or isolated intestinal transplants. Whole-study findings and limits: Detected in recipient marrow were GvH clones, some of which were first observed in ileum or blood. Within the allografts of patients who had graft-donor T cell macrochimerism, graft-versus-host to host-versus-graft clonal ratios were high.

Generated by immunoSEQ multiplex PCR, the TCRdb table keeps only in-frame clones and is missing some. The sample holds 23,000 or so clones, 35% to 50% seen once. In germline, CDR1 is LGHNA, CDR2 YNFKEQ. With 1 base clipped from V and 2 bases from J, the junction kept 3 bases outside the gene matches. This CDR3 has 16 amino acids. The clonotype was recovered from a human patient who received an intestinal transplant. The chain combines TRBV4-2 with TRBJ2-5; TRBD2 aligns across 11 bases. The sequenced sample was alloreactive CD4+ T cells from a mixed lymphocyte reaction culture, obtained before intestinal transplant. The subset here: CFSE-low proliferating T cells sorted from approximately 6-day pre-transplant mixed lymphocyte reaction (GvH or HvG direction). In nucleotides, the CDR3 is TGTGCCAGCAGCCAAGTCCTAGCGGGGGGACAAGAGACCCAGTACTTC. The encoded protein is CASSQVLAGGQETQYF.